This T cell receptor beta chain was obtained from a study of T cell clusters in autoimmune cytopenias. The overall study: A median of approximately 50,000 TRB reads per sample yielded a median approximately 2,500 distinct clonotypes.

Worth noting for this clonotype: Its target is not known.

TRB amplification used approximately 0.25 ug of peripheral blood genomic DNA. TRB rearrangements were amplified by touch-down multiplex PCR with mixed TRB-A/B primers. Following a re-call of the multiplex PCR reads, TCRdb has one entry per CDR3 protein and lacks DNA. This sample's table reports about 8,100 distinct CDR3 sequences. This CDR3 comprises 21 residues. Looked up from germline, CDR1 is SEHNR and CDR2 is FQNEAQ (reference sequence). Study results and limitations: The cluster-lack signature was not seen for secondary cytopenia versus chronic lymphocytic leukemia. Clustering suggested that physiological T cell clusters were missing in primary autoimmune cytopenia patients.

The receptor was derived from a human donor with an autoimmune cytopenia or autoimmune hepatitis (not recorded which). The genes are TRBV7-9 and TRBJ2-2; absent DNA, TCRdb's TRBD1 call cannot be checked. The source material was peripheral blood. CDR3 amino acids: CASRTLNRDRPYSANTGELFF.